The next 15 T cell receptor beta chains were all read from a single sample in a study of early T cells in non-severe SARS-CoV-2 infection. TCRdb reprocessed the 5' RACE reads via MiXCR and lists one record per CDR3 protein. The sample contains tens of thousands of distinct CDR3 sequences, under 15% of which appear only once. The sequencing sample was made of whole blood. Source of these receptors: an adult who was a healthcare worker with PCR-confirmed SARS-CoV-2 infection or an uninfected control (not recorded which).

This clonotype was counted ten times or more. The chain carries TRBV6-5 and TRBJ1-6; TRBD1 aligns across 10 bases. The V gene end was trimmed by 8 bases and the J gene end by 1 base; junction bases not matched to a gene: 8. The CDR3 length is 17 residues. CDR1 and CDR2 from the germline V gene are MNHEY and SVGAGI. CDR3 sequence: CASLRRGQGSYNSPLHF. The DNA for the CDR3 is TGTGCCAGCCTTCGACGGGGACAGGGGTCCTATAATTCACCCCTCCACTTT.

This clonotype was recorded a few times. The chain combines TRBV29-1 with TRBJ2-7, with 10 bases lining up with TRBD2. Looked up from germline, CDR1 is SQVTM and CDR2 is ANQGSEA. There are 15 residues in the CDR3. Losses at the gene ends were 5 bases for V and 0 bases for J; bases not matched to a gene: 7. CDR3 coding DNA: TGCAGCGTTTCCCCTAGCGGGAGAAGCTCCTACGAGCAGTACTTC. It specifies CSVSPSGRSSYEQYF.

The chain employs TRBV12-3 or TRBV12-4 and TRBJ1-2; no clear D gene. V was shortened by 5 bases and J by 6 bases, with 13 bases between the two germline ends. The CDR3 sequence is 13 residues long. DNA of the CDR3: TGTGCCAGCAGTGTCGCGAGGGCTGATGGCTACACCTTC. Its translation: CASSVARADGYTF.

This clonotype was seen once. The chain is built from TRBV5-1 and TRBJ2-5, with D uncertain. Germline CDR1 SGHRS, CDR2 YFSETQ. V was trimmed by 0 bases and J by 0 bases, leaving 6 bases between them. The CDR3 is 14 amino acids. DNA of the CDR3: TGCGCCAGCAGCTTGGCATCAGACCAAGAGACCCAGTACTTC. Residues: CASSLASDQETQYF. Full variable domain (remainder filled in from reference TRBV5-1 and TRBJ2-5): KAGVTQTPRYLIKTRGQQVTLSCSPISGHRSVSWYQQTPGQGLQFLFEYFSETQRNKGNFPGRFSGRQFSNSRSEMNVSTLELGDSALYLCASSLASDQETQYFGPGTRLLVL.

The DNA for the CDR3 is TGTGCCAGCAGCGTGGAAGCGGGAGGTCTATTGACCTACGAGCAGTACTTC. Translation: CASSVEAGGLLTYEQYF. The chain couples TRBV9 to TRBJ2-7; 9 bases are shared with TRBD2. This CDR3 contains 17 residues. The V gene end was trimmed by 2 bases and the J gene end by 2 bases; junction bases not matched to a gene: 11. Germline CDR1 and CDR2: SGDLS and YYNGEE.

V and J are TRBV24-1 and TRBJ1-1; tentatively, D is TRBD1 (5 bases). The germline V and J ends were trimmed by 4 bases and 2 bases, with 13 bases remaining between them. The CDR3 is 15 amino acids. CDR1 is KGHDR, CDR2 SFDVKD, per germline. Here the CDR3 reads CATSDTGTHNTEAFF. The CDR3 DNA sequence: TGTGCCACCAGTGACACCGGGACCCACAACACTGAAGCTTTCTTT.

The V and J genes are TRBV18 and TRBJ1-3; possibly TRBD1 for D (6 bases). V lost 0 bases and J lost 4, with 25 bases in between. Germline V gene sequence: CDR1 KGHSH, CDR2 LQKENI. This CDR3 is built from 20 residues. The CDR3: CASSPPSGGPLHKDGNTIYF. CDR3 in DNA: TGTGCCAGCTCACCACCTTCTGGGGGGCCACTCCATAAAGACGGAAACACCATATATTTT.

Many counts were recorded for this clonotype. The genes are TRBV28 and TRBJ2-3; D call uncertain. The germline V gene encodes CDR1 MDHEN and CDR2 SYDVKM. V dropped 1 base and J dropped 4 bases, with 12 bases sitting between them. The CDR3 length is 15 residues. The CDR3 region has the DNA TGTGCCAGCAGTTTATCGCGCCCAAGGGCAGATACGCAGTATTTT. It encodes CASSLSRPRADTQYF.

The CDR3 bases are TGTGCCATCGCTAGCGGAACGAACACCGGGGAGCTGTTTTTT. Translating it yields CAIASGTNTGELFF. The genes are TRBV10-3 and TRBJ2-2, with 7 bases aligning to TRBD2. Germline CDR1 is ENHRY and CDR2 is SYGVKD. After removal of 8 bases from V and 0 bases from J, the junction contained 3 bases not matched to a gene. The CDR3 spans 14 residues.

This clonotype appeared a few times. This chain links TRBV5-1 with TRBJ2-7; D is perhaps TRBD1 (5 bases). Germline V gene lookup returns CDR1 SGHRS and CDR2 YFSETQ. The V gene lost 1 base and the J gene lost 3 bases, with 8 bases spanning the gap. CDR3 size: 13 residues. The chain's CDR3 is CASSLRRGYEQYF. For the CDR3, the DNA is TGCGCCAGCAGCTTGCGTAGGGGCTACGAGCAGTACTTC. The full variable domain, in which reference TRBV5-1 and TRBJ2-7 provide the parts outside the CDR3, is KAGVTQTPRYLIKTRGQQVTLSCSPISGHRSVSWYQQTPGQGLQFLFEYFSETQRNKGNFPGRFSGRQFSNSRSEMNVSTLELGDSALYLCASSLRRGYEQYFGPGTRLTVT.

The rearrangement links TRBV5-1 to TRBJ2-3; D may be TRBD2 (6 bases). CDR1 is SGHRS, CDR2 YFSETQ, per germline. The CDR3 sequence is 14 residues long. Trimming removed 0 bases at V and 5 bases at J, with 10 bases between. DNA for the CDR3: TGCGCCAGCAGCTTGGAACTAGCCCAAGATACGCAGTATTTT. The encoded protein is CASSLELAQDTQYF. The whole variable domain, filled in from reference TRBV5-1 and TRBJ2-3, reads KAGVTQTPRYLIKTRGQQVTLSCSPISGHRSVSWYQQTPGQGLQFLFEYFSETQRNKGNFPGRFSGRQFSNSRSEMNVSTLELGDSALYLCASSLELAQDTQYFGPGTRLTVL.

The chain joins TRBV6-6 to TRBJ2-1, with TRBD1 identical over 7 bases. The V segment lost 2 bases and the J segment 8 bases; nucleotides outside the gene matches: 12. From germline, CDR1 is MNHNY and CDR2 SVGAGI (reference sequence). The CDR3 is 16 amino acids. As DNA, the CDR3 is TGTGCCAGCAGTTACCCTGATAGGGGGCGGGTTCATGAGCAGTTCTTC. This translates into CASSYPDRGRVHEQFF.

This clonotype was observed many times. The gene calls are TRBV20-1 and TRBJ1-4; 10 nucleotides align to TRBD1. Unmatched junction bases numbered 6, after V lost 7 bases and J lost 7 bases. The CDR3 has 13 residues. The germline V gene has CDR1 DFQATT and CDR2 SNEGSKA (reference sequence). CDR3 sequence: CSVLRTGGEKLFF. CDR3 DNA sequence: TGCAGTGTCCTCCGGACAGGGGGTGAAAAACTGTTTTTT.

This chain links TRBV11-1 with TRBJ2-1; the match to TRBD2 covers 9 bases. Per the germline V gene, CDR1 is SGHAT and CDR2 is FQDESV (reference sequence). The ends lost 5 bases at V and 0 bases at J; junction bases unmatched: 17. The CDR3 totals 20 residues. The CDR3 spells CASSPGGGTVAGDSYNEQFF. The CDR3 coding sequence is TGTGCCAGCAGCCCAGGTGGGGGGACGGTAGCGGGAGACTCCTACAATGAGCAGTTCTTC.

J is TRBJ1-2 and V is TRBV6-6, with no clear D. V lost 2 bases, J lost 3 bases, and 13 bases lay in between. The CDR3 totals 15 residues. CDR1 and CDR2 from the germline V gene are MNHNY and SVGAGI (reference sequence). DNA of the CDR3: TGTGCCAGCAGTTACCCCACGACGAGAGACTATGGCTACACCTTC. This translates into CASSYPTTRDYGYTF.